Presented here are 14 T cell receptor beta chains from one specimen sequenced in a study of blood T cell repertoires in COVID-19. Here immunoSEQ multiplex PCR was the method, and the copy in TCRdb shows in-frame clones only, minus some. The sample holds 200,000 to 250,000 clones; around 88% are singletons and the top ten take about 1.5%. Sequencing used peripheral blood. Receptors were obtained from a man between 18 and 35 years old with active or convalescent COVID-19.

The V call is TRBV6-5, the J call TRBJ2-5; D gene ambiguous. Germline CDR1 and CDR2: MNHEY and SVGAGI. The CDR3 is 13 amino acids. Between the trimmed V and J ends, which lost 7 bases and 5 bases, there was a span of 14 bases. CDR3 protein: CASILDMGETQYF. The CDR3 nucleotides read TGTGCCAGCATCCTGGATATGGGCGAGACCCAGTACTTC.

The chain carries TRBV5-8 and TRBJ1-1; weak D call: TRBD1 (6 bases). This CDR3 is 15 amino acids long. CDR1 and CDR2 from the germline V gene are SGHTS and YDEGEE. Between the trimmed V and J ends, which lost 1 base and 5 bases, there was a span of 15 bases. CDR3 nucleotides: TGTGCCAGCAGCTTGCCCCTAGGGGGTTGGACTGAAGCTTTCTTT. Its translation is CASSLPLGGWTEAFF. The full variable domain, with the rest looked up from reference TRBV5-8 and TRBJ1-1, is EAGVTQSPTHLIKTRGQQATLRCSPISGHTSVYWYQQALGLGLQFLLWYDEGEERNRGNFPPRFSGRQFPNYSSELNVNALELEDSALYLCASSLPLGGWTEAFFGQGTRLTVV.

The gene calls are TRBV30 and TRBJ2-7, with 9 nucleotides matching TRBD2. V lost 4 bases, J lost 5 bases, and 3 bases stayed unmatched. Germline CDR1 is GTSNPN and CDR2 is SVGIG (reference sequence). CDR3 size: 12 residues. Here the CDR3 DNA reads TGTGCCTGGACAGCGGGAGGCCACGAGCAGTACTTC. It codes for CAWTAGGHEQYF.

The gene calls are TRBV7-3 and TRBJ2-3, with TRBD2 identical over 10 bases. CDR1 and CDR2 (germline): SGHTA, FQGTGA. CDR3 length: 15 residues. J gave up 7 bases and V 6 bases, and 10 bases lay outside the gene matches. CDR3 sequence (DNA): TGTGCCAGCAGTCCAGATACTAGCGGGACCCATACGCAGTATTTT. It is translated as CASSPDTSGTHTQYF. Full variable domain (remainder filled in from reference TRBV7-3 and TRBJ2-3): GAGVSQTPSNKVTEKGKYVELRCDPISGHTALYWYRQSLGQGPEFLIYFQGTGAADDSGLPNDRFFAVRPEGSVSTLKIQRTERGDSAVYLCASSPDTSGTHTQYFGPGTRLTVL.

The rearrangement links TRBV5-1 to TRBJ1-4, with D maybe TRBD1 (5 bases). Germline V gives CDR1 SGHRS, CDR2 YFSETQ. The V and J ends lost 0 bases and 4 bases respectively, with 16 bases between them. The CDR3 runs 17 residues. The CDR3 protein is CASSLAIDTGVNEKLFF. CDR3 nucleotides: TGCGCCAGCAGCTTGGCCATTGACACGGGGGTTAATGAAAAACTGTTTTTT.

This chain connects TRBV6-2 or TRBV6-3 to TRBJ2-3, with TRBD1 identical over 8 bases. J lost 2 bases, V lost 4 bases, and 5 bases had no gene match. CDR1 is MNHEY and CDR2 is SVGEGT in the germline V gene. CDR3 length: 15 residues. The CDR3 DNA reads as TGTGCCAGCAGTTTTCAGGGACAGGCCACAGATACGCAGTATTTT. This codes for CASSFQGQATDTQYF.

The chain carries TRBV7-2 and TRBJ2-7, with TRBD2 matching over 10 bases. CDR3 length: 15 amino acids. Germline V lookup: CDR1 SGHTA, CDR2 FQGNSA. The junction had 10 bases not matched to a gene; V was cut back by 5 bases and J by 6 bases. The CDR3 loop reads CASSPKAGGPAEQYF. CDR3 nucleotides: TGTGCCAGCAGCCCCAAAGCGGGAGGGCCGGCCGAGCAGTACTTC.

The chain recombines TRBV19 with TRBJ1-2, with a tentative D call TRBD1 (5 bases). CDR1 is LNHDA, CDR2 SQIVND, per germline (reference sequence). The CDR3 extends over 16 amino acids. With 5 bases removed from V and 5 bases from J, the gap between germline ends came to 21 bases. The DNA for the CDR3 is TGTGCCAGTAGTGAAAGGTCGGCGACAGCGATTTATGGCTACACCTTC. Encoded protein: CASSERSATAIYGYTF.

V is TRBV7-8 and J is TRBJ1-2; D is perhaps TRBD1 (5 bases). V was pared by 5 bases and J by 7 bases, with 26 bases between. CDR3 length equals 17 residues. Germline CDR1 SGHVS, CDR2 FQNEAQ. This CDR3 is CASSPGPGLPTDGGYTF. In DNA, the CDR3 is TGTGCCAGCAGCCCCGGACCGGGACTCCCAACGGATGGTGGCTACACCTTC.

This chain connects TRBV30 to TRBJ1-2; D possibly corresponds to TRBD1 (5 bases). Germline-derived CDR1 and CDR2 are GTSNPN and SVGIG (reference sequence). V was trimmed by 2 bases and J by 2 bases, leaving 12 bases between them. The CDR3 is 14 amino acids. The CDR3 bases are TGTGCCTGGAGTCGAAAAGACAGAAACTATGGCTACACCTTC. Its translation: CAWSRKDRNYGYTF.

The chain employs TRBV5-6 and TRBJ1-6, with D possibly being TRBD1 (5 bases). V was shortened by 1 base and J by 13 bases, with 15 bases between the two germline ends. CDR1 and CDR2 (germline): SGHDT, YYEEEE. The CDR3 length is 14 residues. CDR3 bases: TGTGCCAGCAGCTTGTCCAGGGCTCTTCGGCCCCTCCACTTT. Its protein product is CASSLSRALRPLHF. Based on the CDR3 plus reference TRBV5-6 and TRBJ1-6, the full variable domain is DAGVTQSPTHLIKTRGQQVTLRCSPKSGHDTVSWYQQALGQGPQFIFQYYEEEERQRGNFPDRFSGHQFPNYSSELNVNALLLGDSALYLCASSLSRALRPLHFGNGTRLTVT.

The CDR3 DNA is TGTGCCAGCAGCGCACTAACAGGGCGAGAGACCCAGTACTTC. It is translated as CASSALTGRETQYF. The V and J genes are TRBV9 and TRBJ2-5; possibly TRBD1 for D (6 bases). The CDR3 sequence is 14 residues long. Germline CDR1 and CDR2: SGDLS and YYNGEE. Trimming cost V 3 bases and J 4 bases, with 13 bases left between them.

In this sample, this clone turned up once. The CDR3 reads CASSQDRNNQPQHF. The DNA of the CDR3 is TGCGCCAGCAGCCAAGACAGAAACAATCAGCCCCAGCATTTT. This chain links TRBV4-3 with TRBJ1-5; D call uncertain. V dropped 0 bases and J dropped 3 bases, with 6 bases sitting between them. Germline CDR1 and CDR2: LGHNA and YSLEER. The CDR3 contains 14 residues.

J is TRBJ2-1 and V is TRBV5-1; TRBD2 aligns across 9 bases. Germline values: CDR1 SGHRS, CDR2 YFSETQ. V trimming: 0 bases; J trimming: 3 bases; junction bases outside the gene matches: 1. This CDR3 spans 15 amino acids. CDR3 nucleotide sequence: TGCGCCAGCAGCTTGGGACTAGCGGACTACAATGAGCAGTTCTTC. Its translation: CASSLGLADYNEQFF.